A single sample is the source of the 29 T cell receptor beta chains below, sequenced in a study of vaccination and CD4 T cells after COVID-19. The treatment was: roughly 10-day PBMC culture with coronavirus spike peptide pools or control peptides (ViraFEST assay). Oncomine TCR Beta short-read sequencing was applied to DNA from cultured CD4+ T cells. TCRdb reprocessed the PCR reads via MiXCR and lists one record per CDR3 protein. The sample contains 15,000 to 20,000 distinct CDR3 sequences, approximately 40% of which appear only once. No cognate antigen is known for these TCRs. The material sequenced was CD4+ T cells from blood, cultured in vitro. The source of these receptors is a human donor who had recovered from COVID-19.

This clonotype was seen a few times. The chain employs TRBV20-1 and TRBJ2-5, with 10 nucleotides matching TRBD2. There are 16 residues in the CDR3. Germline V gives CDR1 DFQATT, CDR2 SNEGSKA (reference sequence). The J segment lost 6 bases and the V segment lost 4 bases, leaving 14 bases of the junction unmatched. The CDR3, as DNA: TGCAGTGCTATTACCTGGACTAGCGGTCGAGGGAAGACCCAGTACTTC. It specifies CSAITWTSGRGKTQYF.

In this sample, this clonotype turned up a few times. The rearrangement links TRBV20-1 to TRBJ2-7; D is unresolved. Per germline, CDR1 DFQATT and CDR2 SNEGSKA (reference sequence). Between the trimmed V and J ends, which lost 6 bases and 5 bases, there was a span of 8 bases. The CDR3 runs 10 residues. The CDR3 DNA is TGCAGTGCCAGTTCGAACGAGCAGTACTTC. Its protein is CSASSNEQYF.

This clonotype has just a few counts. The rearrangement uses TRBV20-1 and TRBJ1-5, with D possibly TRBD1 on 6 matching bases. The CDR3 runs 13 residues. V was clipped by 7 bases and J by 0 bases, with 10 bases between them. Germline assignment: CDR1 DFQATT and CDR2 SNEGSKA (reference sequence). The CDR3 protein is CSGGQGSNQPQHF. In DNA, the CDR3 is TGCAGTGGGGGGCAGGGTAGCAATCAGCCCCAGCATTTT.

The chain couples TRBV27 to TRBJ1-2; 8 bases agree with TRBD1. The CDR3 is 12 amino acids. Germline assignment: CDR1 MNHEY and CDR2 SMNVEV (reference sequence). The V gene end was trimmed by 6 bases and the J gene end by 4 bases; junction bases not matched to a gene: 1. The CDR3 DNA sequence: TGTGCCAGCAGCGGACAGGGCTATGGCTACACCTTC. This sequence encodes CASSGQGYGYTF.

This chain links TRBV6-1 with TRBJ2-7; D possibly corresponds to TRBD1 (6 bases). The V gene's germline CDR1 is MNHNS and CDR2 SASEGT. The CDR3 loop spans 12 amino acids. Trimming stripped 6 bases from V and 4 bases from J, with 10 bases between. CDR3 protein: CASRAQGYEQYF. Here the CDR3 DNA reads TGTGCCAGCAGAGCACAGGGATACGAGCAGTACTTC.

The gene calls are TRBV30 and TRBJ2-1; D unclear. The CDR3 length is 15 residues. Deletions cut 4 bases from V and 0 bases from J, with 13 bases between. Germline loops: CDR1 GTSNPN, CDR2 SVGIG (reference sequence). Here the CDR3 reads CAWTRRLSSYNEQFF. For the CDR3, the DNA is TGTGCCTGGACAAGGCGACTTAGCTCCTACAATGAGCAGTTCTTC.

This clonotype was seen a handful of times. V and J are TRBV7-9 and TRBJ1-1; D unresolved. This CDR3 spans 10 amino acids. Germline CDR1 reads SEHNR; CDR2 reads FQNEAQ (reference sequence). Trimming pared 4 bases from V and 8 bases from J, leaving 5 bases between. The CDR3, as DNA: TGTGCCAGCAGCTCACTGGAAGCTTTCTTT. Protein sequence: CASSSLEAFF.

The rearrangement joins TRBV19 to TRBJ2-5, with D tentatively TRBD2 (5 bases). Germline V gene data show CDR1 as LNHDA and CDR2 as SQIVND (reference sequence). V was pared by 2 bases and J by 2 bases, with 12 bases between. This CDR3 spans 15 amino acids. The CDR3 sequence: CASSINGMLQETQYF. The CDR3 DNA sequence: TGTGCCAGTAGTATAAACGGGATGTTACAAGAGACCCAGTACTTC.

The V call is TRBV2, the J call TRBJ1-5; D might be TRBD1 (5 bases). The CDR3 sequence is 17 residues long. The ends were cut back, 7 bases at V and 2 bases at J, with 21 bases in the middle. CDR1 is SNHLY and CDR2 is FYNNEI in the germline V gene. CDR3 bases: TGTGCCAGCAACTCTGGCCGATTCGGGGCGGGCAATCAGCCCCAGCATTTT. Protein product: CASNSGRFGAGNQPQHF.

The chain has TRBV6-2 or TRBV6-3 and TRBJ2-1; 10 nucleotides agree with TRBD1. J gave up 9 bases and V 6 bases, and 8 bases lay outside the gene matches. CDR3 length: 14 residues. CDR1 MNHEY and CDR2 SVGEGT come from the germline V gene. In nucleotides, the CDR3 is TGTGCCAGCAGAGCCCTCGACAGGGGGCTTGAGCAGTTCTTC. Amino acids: CASRALDRGLEQFF.

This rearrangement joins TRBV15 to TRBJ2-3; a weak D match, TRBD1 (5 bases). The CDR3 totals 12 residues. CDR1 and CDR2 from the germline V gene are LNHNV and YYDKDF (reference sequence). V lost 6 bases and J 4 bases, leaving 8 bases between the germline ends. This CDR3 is CATRDIADTQYF. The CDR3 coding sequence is TGTGCCACCAGGGACATCGCAGATACGCAGTATTTT.

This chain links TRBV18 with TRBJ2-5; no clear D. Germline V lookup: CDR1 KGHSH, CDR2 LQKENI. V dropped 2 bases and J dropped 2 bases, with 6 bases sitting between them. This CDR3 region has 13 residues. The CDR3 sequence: CASSPVSQETQYF. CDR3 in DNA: TGTGCCAGCTCACCAGTGTCACAAGAGACCCAGTACTTC.

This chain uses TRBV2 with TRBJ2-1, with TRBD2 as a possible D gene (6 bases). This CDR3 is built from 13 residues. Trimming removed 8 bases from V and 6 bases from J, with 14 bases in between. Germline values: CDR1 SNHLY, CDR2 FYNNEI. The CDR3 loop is CASSVGRLNEQFF. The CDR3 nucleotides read TGTGCCAGCTCAGTTGGGAGGCTCAATGAGCAGTTCTTC.

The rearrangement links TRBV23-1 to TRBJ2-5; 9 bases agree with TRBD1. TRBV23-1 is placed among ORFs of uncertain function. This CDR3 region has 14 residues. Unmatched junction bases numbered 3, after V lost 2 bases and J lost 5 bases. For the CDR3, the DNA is TGCGCCAGCAGTCAAAACAGGGGGCGGGAGACCCAGTACTTC. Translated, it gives CASSQNRGRETQYF.

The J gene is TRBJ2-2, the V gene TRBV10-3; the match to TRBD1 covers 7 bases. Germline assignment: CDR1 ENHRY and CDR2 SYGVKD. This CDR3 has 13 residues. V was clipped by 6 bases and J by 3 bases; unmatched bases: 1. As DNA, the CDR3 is TGTGCCATCAGAGGACAGGACACCGGGGAGCTGTTTTTT. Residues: CAIRGQDTGELFF.

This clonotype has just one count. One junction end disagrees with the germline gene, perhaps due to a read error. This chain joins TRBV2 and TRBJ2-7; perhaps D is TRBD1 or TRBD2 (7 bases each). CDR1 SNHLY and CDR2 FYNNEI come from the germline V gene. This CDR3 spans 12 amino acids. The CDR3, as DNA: TGTACCAGCAGGGGGGGTACCTACGAGCAGTACTTC. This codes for CTSRGGTYEQYF.

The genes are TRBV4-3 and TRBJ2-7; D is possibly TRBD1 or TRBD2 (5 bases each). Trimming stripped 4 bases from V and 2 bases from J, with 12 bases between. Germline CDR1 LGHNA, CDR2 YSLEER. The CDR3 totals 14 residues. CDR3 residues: CASSPGTVAYEQYF. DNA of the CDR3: TGCGCCAGCAGCCCCGGGACGGTGGCCTACGAGCAGTACTTC.

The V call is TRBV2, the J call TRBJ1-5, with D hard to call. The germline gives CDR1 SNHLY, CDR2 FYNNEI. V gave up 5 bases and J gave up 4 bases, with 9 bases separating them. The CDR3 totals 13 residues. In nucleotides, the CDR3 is TGTGCCAGCAGTATTCAGCCGAATCAGCCCCAGCATTTT. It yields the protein CASSIQPNQPQHF.

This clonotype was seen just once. DNA of the CDR3: TGTGCCAGCACAGCGGGAGGGCGGGAGACCCAGTACTTC. Residues: CASTAGGRETQYF. The chain couples TRBV5-4 to TRBJ2-5, with 10 bases fitting TRBD2. Germline V gives CDR1 SGHNT, CDR2 YYREEE (reference sequence). V lost 6 bases, J lost 5 bases, and 4 bases stayed unmatched. This CDR3 is built from 13 residues.

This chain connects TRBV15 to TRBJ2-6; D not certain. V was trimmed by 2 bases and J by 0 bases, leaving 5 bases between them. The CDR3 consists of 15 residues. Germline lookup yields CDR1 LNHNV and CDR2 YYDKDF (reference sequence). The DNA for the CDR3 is TGTGCCACCAGCAGAAGGATCTCTGGGGCCAACGTCCTGACTTTC. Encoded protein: CATSRRISGANVLTF.

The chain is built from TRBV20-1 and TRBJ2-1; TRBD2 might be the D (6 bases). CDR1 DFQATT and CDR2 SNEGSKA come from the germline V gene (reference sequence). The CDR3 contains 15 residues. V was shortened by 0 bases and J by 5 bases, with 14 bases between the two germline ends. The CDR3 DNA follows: TGCAGTGCTAGAGATCCGGGGGAGTCCCACAATGAGCAGTTCTTC. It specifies CSARDPGESHNEQFF.

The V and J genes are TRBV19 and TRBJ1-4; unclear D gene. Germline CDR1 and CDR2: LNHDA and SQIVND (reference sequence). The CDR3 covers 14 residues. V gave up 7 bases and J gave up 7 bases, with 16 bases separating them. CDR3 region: CASTPGLGIEKLFF. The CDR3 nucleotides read TGTGCCAGTACACCGGGCCTAGGGATTGAAAAACTGTTTTTT.

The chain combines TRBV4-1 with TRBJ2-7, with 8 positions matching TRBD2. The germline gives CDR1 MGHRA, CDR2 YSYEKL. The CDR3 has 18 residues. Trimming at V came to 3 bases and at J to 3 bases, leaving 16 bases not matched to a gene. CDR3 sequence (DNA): TGCGCCAGCAGCCAGCAGACCCCCCAACAGCGGGAGAACTACGAGCAGTACTTC. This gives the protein CASSQQTPQQRENYEQYF.

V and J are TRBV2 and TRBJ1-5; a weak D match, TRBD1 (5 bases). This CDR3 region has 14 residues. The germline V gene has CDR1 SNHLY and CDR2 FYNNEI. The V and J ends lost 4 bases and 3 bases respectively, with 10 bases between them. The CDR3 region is CASSAYRNNQPQHF. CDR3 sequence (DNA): TGTGCCAGCAGTGCCTACAGGAACAATCAGCCCCAGCATTTT. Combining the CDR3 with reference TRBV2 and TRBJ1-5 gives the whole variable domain EPEVTQTPSHQVTQMGQEVILRCVPISNHLYFYWYRQILGQKVEFLVSFYNNEISEKSEIFDDQFSVERPDGSNFTLKIRSTKLEDSAMYFCASSAYRNNQPQHFGDGTRLSIL.

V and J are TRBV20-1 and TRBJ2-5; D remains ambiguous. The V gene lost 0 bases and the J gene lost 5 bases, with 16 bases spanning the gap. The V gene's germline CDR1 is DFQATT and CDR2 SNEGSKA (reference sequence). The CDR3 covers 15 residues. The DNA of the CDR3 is TGCAGTGCTAGAGATCCGTGGTCCTCCTGGGAGACCCAGTACTTC. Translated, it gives CSARDPWSSWETQYF.

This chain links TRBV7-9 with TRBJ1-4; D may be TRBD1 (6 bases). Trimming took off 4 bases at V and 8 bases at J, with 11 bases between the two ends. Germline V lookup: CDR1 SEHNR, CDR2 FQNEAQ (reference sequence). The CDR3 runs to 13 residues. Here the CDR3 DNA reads TGTGCCAGCAGCTGGGGACATGAGGAAAAACTGTTTTTT. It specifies CASSWGHEEKLFF.

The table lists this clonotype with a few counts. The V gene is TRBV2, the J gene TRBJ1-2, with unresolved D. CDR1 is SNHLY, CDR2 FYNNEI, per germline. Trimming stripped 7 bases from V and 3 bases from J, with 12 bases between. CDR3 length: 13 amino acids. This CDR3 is CASIRSQYYGYTF. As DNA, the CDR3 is TGTGCCAGCATCAGAAGTCAGTACTATGGCTACACCTTC.

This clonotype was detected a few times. CDR3 region: CSALTSEQYF. The CDR3 nucleotides are TGCAGTGCTCTGACTAGCGAGCAGTACTTC. This chain joins TRBV20-1 and TRBJ2-7; the D gene is possibly TRBD2 (6 bases). The V gene lost 5 bases and the J gene lost 6 bases, with 8 bases spanning the gap. CDR1 is DFQATT, CDR2 SNEGSKA, per germline (reference sequence). CDR3 length equals 10 residues.

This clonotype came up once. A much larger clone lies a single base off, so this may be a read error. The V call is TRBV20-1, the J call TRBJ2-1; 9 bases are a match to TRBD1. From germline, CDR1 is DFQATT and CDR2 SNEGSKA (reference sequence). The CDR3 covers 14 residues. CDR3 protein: CSARDSQGAGERFF. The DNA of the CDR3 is TGCAGTGCTAGAGATTCACAGGGGGCGGGTGAGCGGTTCTTC.